This entry concerns a single TCR beta chain. The sample is drawn from a study of technical replicates of blood from a handful of donors. Germline CDR1 is SNHLY and CDR2 is FYNNEI. The CDR3 contains 13 residues. Trimming stripped 2 bases from V and 5 bases from J, with 10 bases between. This table comes from immunoSEQ multiplex PCR, and its TCRdb copy is limited to in-frame clones, with some not included. The sample carries 85,000 to 100,000 clones, about 94% recorded once. The rearrangement links TRBV2 to TRBJ2-7; perhaps TRBD1 as D (5 bases). The sequenced sample consisted of T cells isolated from PBMCs. This sequence was found in a human donor in good health. Here the CDR3 reads CASSESRAHEQYF. The CDR3 nucleotides are TGTGCCAGCAGTGAAAGCAGGGCCCACGAGCAGTACTTC.